Given below is one T cell receptor beta chain in context. Sequencing relied on a cDNA template that was reverse transcribed from extracted RNA. Generated by immunoSEQ multiplex PCR, the TCRdb table keeps only in-frame clones and is missing some. Of a few hundred thousand clones in the sample, 60% were seen once. These data are taken from a study of CD8+ T cells in alopecia areata. Documented treatment: oral pan-JAK inhibitor, 5-10 mg twice daily. This TCR was recovered from a human donor with alopecia areata. Material: CD4+ T cells sorted from blood, obtained around week 53, from a patient treated with tofacitinib.

The CDR3 DNA follows: TGCAGCGTTGTTAGCGGGACTACAAAGTTCTTC. Protein sequence: CSVVSGTTKFF. The V call is TRBV29-1, the J call TRBJ2-1, with 8 nucleotides matching TRBD2. The CDR3 length is 11 residues. The V gene end was trimmed by 4 bases and the J gene end by 14 bases; junction bases not matched to a gene: 7. Germline V CDR1 and CDR2: SQVTM, ANQGSEA.